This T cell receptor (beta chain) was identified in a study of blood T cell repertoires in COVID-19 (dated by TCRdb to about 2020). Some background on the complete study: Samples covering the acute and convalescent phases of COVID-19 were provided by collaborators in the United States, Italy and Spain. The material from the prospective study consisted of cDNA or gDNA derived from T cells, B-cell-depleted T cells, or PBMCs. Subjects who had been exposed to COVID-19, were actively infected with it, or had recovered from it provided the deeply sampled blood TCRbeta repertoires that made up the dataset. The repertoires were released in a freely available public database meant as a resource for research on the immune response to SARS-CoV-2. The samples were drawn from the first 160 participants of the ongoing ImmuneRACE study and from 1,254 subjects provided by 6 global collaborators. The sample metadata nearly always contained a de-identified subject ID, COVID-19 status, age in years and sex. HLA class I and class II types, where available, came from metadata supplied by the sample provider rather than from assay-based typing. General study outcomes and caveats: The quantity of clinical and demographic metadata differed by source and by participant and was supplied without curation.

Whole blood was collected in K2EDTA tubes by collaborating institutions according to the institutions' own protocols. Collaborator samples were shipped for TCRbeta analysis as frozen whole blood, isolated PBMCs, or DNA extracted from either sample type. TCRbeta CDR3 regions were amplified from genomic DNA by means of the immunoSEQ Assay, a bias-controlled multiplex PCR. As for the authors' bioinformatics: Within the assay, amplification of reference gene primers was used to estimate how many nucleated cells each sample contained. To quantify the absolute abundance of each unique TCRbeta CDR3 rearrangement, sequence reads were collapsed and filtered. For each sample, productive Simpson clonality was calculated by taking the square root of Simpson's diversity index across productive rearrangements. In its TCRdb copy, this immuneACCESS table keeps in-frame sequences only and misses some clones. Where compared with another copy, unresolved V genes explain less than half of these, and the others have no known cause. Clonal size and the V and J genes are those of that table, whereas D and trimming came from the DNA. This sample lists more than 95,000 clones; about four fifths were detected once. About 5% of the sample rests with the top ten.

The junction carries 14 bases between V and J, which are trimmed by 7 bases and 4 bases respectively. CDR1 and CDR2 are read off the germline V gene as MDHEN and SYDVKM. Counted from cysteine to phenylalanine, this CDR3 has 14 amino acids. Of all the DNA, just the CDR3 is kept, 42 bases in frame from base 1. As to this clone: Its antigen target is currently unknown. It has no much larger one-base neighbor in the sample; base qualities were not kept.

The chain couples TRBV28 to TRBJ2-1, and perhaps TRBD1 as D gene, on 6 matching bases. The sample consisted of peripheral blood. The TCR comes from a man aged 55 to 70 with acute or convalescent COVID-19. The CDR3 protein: CASIAGTPYNEQFF. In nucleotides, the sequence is TGTGCCAGCATTGCCGGGACACCATACAATGAGCAGTTCTTC.